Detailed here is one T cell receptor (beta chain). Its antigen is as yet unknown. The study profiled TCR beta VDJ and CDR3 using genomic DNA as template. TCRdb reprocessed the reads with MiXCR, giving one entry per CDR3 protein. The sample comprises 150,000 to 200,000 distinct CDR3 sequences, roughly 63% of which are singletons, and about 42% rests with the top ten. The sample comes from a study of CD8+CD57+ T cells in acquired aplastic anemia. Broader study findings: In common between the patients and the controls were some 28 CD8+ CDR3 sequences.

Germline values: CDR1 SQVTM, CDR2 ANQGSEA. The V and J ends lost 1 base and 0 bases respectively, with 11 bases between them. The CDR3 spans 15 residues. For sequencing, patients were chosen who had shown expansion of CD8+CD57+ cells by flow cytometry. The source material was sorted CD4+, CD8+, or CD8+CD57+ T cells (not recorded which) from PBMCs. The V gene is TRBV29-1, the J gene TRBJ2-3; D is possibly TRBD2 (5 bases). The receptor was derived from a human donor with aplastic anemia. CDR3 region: CSVEGSAVSTDTQYF. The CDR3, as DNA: TGCAGCGTTGAAGGTAGCGCGGTCAGCACAGATACGCAGTATTTT.